This T cell receptor (beta chain) was identified in a study of T cell responses to AZD1222 COVID-19 vaccine. Findings and caveats of the study: Reports say nearly half of spike-specific TCRs go after unmutated variant regions.

The CDR3 covers 12 residues. Per the germline V gene, CDR1 is KGHSH and CDR2 is LQKENI. The V gene lost 3 bases and the J gene lost 7 bases, with 8 bases spanning the gap. A note on this clone: Its antigen remains unknown.

Produced via immunoSEQ multiplex PCR; TCRdb's table is partial and in-frame only. The table includes fewer than 200,000 clones, more than 80% detected once. The TCR sequence derives from an adult in good health. This chain connects TRBV18 to TRBJ2-3; D is ambiguous. The source material was peripheral blood, sampled on day 0 of AZD1222 vaccination. The CDR3 DNA follows: TGTGCCAGCTCACCGGCCCAAAATACGCAGTATTTT. It is translated as CASSPAQNTQYF.